The clone carrying this T cell receptor (beta chain) has a handful of counts. Its target is unknown. Previously published methods and listed TCR primers were used for the bulk TCR libraries. TCRdb called the PCR reads again in MiXCR, with one record for every CDR3 protein. The profile shows around 70,000 distinct CDR3 sequences, roughly 18% of them singletons. This sample is part of a study of molecular identifiers for immune sequencing clone quantification. In the study overall: Sequencing covered four of five parts into which replicate RNA from about 20,000 or 100,000 naive CD8 cells was split.

Findings and limits, study-wide: Jurkat TCR RNA spiked in from one cell could reportedly be detected among one million naive cells.

The authors gated naive CD8 T cells as CD8+CD4-CCR7+CD45RA+ for sorting. CDR3 length: 18 amino acids. Germline V gene data show CDR1 as MNHEY and CDR2 as SMNVEV (reference sequence). The J segment lost 1 base and the V segment lost 5 bases, leaving 12 bases of the junction unmatched. Sequenced sample: naive CD8+ T cells from blood, with Jurkat cell RNA spiked in. As for subset: FACS-sorted CD8+CD4-CCR7+CD45RA+ naive T cells. The chain joins TRBV27 to TRBJ2-5; TRBD1 matches 11 bases. The sequence derives from a human donor in good health. Some libraries in this study had Jurkat cell RNA spiked in. The DNA of the CDR3 is TGTGCCAGCAGTATCCTTCCGGGGGGGACAGGGGGCCAAGAGACCCAGTACTTC. Translating it yields CASSILPGGTGGQETQYF.